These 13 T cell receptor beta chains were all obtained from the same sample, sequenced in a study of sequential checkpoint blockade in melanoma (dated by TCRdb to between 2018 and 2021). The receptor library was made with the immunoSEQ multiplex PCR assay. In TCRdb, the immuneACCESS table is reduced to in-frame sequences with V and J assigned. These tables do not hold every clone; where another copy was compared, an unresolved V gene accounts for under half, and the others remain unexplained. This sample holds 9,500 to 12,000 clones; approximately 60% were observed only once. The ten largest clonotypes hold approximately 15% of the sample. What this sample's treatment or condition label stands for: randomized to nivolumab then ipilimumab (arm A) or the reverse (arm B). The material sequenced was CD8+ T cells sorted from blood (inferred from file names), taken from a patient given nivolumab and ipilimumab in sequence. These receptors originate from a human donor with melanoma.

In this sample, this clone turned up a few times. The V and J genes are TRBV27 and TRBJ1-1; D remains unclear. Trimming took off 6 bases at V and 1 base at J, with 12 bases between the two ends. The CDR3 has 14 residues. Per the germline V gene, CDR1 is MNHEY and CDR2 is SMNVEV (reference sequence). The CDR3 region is CASSPAGANTEAFF. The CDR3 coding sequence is TGTGCCAGCAGCCCCGCCGGAGCGAACACTGAAGCTTTCTTT.

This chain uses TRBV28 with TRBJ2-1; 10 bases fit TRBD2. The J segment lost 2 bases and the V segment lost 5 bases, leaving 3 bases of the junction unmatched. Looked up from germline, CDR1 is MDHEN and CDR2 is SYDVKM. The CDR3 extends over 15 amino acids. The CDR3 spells CASSPTSGPYNEQFF. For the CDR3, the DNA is TGTGCCAGCAGTCCGACTAGCGGGCCCTACAATGAGCAGTTCTTC.

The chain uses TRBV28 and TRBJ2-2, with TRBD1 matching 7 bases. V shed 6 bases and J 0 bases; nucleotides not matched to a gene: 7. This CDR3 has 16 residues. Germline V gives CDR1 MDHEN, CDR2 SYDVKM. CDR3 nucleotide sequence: TGTGCCAGCAGGAGCCGGCAGGGGGCGAACACCGGGGAGCTGTTTTTT. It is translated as CASRSRQGANTGELFF.

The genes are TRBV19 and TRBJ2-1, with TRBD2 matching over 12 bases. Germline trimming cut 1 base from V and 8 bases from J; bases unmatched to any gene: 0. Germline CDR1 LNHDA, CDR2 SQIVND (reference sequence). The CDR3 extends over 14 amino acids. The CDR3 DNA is TGTGCCAGTAGTATAGGACTAGCGGGAGATGAGCAGTTCTTC. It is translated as CASSIGLAGDEQFF.

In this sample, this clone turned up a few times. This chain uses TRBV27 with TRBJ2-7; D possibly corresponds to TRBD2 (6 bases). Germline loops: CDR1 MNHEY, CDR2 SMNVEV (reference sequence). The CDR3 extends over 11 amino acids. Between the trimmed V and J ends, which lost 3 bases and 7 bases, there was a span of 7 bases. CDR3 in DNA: TGTGCCAGCAGTTTTGCGGGGGAGCAGTACTTC. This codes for CASSFAGEQYF.

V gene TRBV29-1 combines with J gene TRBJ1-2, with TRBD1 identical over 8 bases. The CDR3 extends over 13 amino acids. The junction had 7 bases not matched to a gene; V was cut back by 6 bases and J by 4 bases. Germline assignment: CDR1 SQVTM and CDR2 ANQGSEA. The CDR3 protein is CSVIPGTGYGYTF. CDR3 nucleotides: TGCAGCGTGATCCCAGGGACAGGCTATGGCTACACCTTC.

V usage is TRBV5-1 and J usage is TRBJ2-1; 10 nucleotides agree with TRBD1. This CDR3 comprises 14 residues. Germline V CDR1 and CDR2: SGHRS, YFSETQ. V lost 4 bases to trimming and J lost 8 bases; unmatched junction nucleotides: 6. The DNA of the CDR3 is TGCGCCAGCAGCCCCAGACAGGGGGCCGATGAGCAGTTCTTC. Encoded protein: CASSPRQGADEQFF.

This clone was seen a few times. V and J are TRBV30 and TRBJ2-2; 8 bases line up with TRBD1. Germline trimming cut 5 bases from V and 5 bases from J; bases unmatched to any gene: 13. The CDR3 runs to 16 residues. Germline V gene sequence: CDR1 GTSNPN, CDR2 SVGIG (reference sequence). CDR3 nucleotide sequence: TGTGCCTGGGGAGGAGCCCAGGGGGCATGGACCGGGGAGCTGTTTTTT. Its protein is CAWGGAQGAWTGELFF.

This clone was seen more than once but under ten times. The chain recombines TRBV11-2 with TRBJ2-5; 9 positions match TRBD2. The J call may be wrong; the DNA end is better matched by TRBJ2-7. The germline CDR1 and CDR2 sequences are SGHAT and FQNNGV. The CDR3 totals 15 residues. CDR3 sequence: CASSLVAGGQYEQYF. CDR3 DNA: TGTGCCAGCAGCTTAGTTGCGGGAGGGCAATACGAGCAGTACTTC.

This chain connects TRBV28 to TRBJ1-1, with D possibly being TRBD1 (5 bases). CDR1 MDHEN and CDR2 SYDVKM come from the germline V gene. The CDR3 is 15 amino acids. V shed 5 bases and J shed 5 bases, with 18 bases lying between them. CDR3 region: CASSLERFGGTEAFF. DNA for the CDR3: TGTGCCAGCAGTCTAGAGCGGTTCGGGGGTACTGAAGCTTTCTTT.

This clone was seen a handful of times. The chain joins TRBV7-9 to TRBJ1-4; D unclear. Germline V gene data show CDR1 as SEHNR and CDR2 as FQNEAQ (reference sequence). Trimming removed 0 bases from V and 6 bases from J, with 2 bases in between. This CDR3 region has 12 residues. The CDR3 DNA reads TGTGCCAGCAGCTTAGCCGATGAAAAACTGTTTTTT. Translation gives CASSLADEKLFF.

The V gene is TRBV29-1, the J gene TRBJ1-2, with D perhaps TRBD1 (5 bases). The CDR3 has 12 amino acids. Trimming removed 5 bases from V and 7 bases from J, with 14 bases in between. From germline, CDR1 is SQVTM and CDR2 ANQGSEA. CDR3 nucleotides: TGCAGCGTTCCAAGTGGAGGGGCTGGCTACACCTTC. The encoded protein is CSVPSGGAGYTF. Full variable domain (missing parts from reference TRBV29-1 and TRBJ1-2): SAVISQKPSRDICQRGTSLTIQCQVDSQVTMMFWYRQQPGQSLTLIATANQGSEATYESGFVIDKFPISRPNLTFSTLTVSNMSPEDSSIYLCSVPSGGAGYTFGSGTRLTVV.

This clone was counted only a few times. CDR3 sequence reads: CASREPTQNNEQFF. The CDR3 DNA follows: TGTGCCAGCAGGGAGCCGACTCAAAACAATGAGCAGTTCTTC. The chain couples TRBV7-9 to TRBJ2-1; D is unresolved. The CDR3 runs 14 residues. V was trimmed by 6 bases and J by 5 bases, leaving 14 bases between them. Germline CDR1 is SEHNR and CDR2 is FQNEAQ (reference sequence).